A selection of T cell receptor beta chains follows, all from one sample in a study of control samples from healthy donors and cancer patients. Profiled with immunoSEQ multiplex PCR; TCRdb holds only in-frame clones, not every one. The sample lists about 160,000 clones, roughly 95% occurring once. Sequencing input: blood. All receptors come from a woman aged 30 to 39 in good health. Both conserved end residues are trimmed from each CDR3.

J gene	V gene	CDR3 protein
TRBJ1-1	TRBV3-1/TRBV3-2	ASSPLGRVKDEAF
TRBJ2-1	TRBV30	ACLAGGSNEQF
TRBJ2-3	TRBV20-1	STSEPNTQY
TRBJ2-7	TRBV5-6	ASSLSPGDAYEQY
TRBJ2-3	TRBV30	AWSLLDTQY
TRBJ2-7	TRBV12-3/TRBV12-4	ASSLVGVYEQY
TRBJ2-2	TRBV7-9	ASSSRGFSGELF
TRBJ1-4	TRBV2	ASLWRSTNEKLF
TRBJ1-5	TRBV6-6	ASSHRDRTSNQPQH
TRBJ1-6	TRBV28	ASSSEDRINSPLH
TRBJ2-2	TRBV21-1	ASSKVSLKNTGELF
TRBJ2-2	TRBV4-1	ASSQDPGASGNTGELF
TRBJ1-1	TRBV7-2	ASSPELRTEAF
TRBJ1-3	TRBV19	ASSIGQSGNTIY
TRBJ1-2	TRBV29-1	SVEGAYGYT
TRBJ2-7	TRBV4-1	ASSQVQGRTDEQY
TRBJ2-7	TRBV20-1	SVASGILKY
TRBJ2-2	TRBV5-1	ASSLVLSGNTGELF
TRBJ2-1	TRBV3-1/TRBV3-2	ASSHTSGSNNEQF
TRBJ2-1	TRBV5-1	ASSLATGTSDRNYNEQF
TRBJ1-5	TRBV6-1	ASSEADREFNQPQH
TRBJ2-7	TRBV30	AWSVDTAGEQY
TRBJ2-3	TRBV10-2	ASGGTSTDTQY
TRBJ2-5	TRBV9	ASSVGAGLETQY
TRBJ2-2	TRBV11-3	ASSPASGGANGELF
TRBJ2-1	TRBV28	ASSPWSRSYNEQF
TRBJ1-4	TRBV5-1	ASSLGGQVPQVGNEKLF
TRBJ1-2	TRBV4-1	ASSHRTDSNYGYT
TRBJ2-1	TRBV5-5	ASSLAFGTGLYNEQF
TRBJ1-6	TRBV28	ASSLSRDRYNSPLH
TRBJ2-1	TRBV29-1	SVEDGYNNEQF
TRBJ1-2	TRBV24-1	ATSDPGQSNYGYT
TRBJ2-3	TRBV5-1	ASSRPGTGGADTQY
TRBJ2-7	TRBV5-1	ASSYSGTGSSYEQY
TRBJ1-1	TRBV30	AWSVHGNTEAF
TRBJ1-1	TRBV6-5	ASGTGGYAEAF
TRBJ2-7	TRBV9	ASSASGPSWVGEQY
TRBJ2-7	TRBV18	ASSPPEGSHEQY
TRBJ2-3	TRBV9	ASRPEDTDTQY
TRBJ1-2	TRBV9	ASSSRGYGYT